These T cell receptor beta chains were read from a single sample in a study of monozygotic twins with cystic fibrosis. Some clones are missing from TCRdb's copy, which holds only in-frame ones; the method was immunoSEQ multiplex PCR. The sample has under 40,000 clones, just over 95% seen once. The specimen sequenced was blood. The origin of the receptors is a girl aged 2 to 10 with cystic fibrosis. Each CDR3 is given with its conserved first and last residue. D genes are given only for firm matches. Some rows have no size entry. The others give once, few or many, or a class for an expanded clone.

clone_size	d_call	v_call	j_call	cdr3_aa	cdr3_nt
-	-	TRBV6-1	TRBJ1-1	CASSRREAQGEAFF	TGTGCCAGCAGTCGTCGGGAGGCCCAGGGTGAAGCTTTCTTT
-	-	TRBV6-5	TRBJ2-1	CASSSPSMAYNEQFF	TGTGCCAGCAGTTCCCCGAGTATGGCCTACAATGAGCAGTTCTTC
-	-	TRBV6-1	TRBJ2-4	CATQGIRENIQYF	TGTGCCACGCAGGGGATCCGCGAAAACATTCAGTACTTC
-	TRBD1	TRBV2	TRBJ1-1	CASRGRRQGNTEAFF	TGTGCCAGCAGGGGAAGGAGACAGGGGAATACTGAAGCTTTCTTT
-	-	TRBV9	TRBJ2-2	CASSHPNTGELFF	TGTGCCAGCAGCCACCCCAACACCGGGGAGCTGTTTTTT
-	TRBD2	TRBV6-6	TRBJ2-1	CASSYREGEQFF	TGTGCCAGCAGTTACAGGGAGGGAGAGCAGTTCTTC
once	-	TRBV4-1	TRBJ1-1	CASSQFGMNTEAFF	TGCGCCAGCAGCCAGTTTGGAATGAACACTGAAGCTTTCTTT
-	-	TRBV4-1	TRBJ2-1	CASSQVPLKDEQFF	TGCGCCAGCAGCCAAGTCCCGCTCAAGGATGAGCAGTTCTTC
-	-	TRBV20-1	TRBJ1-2	CSARDRAGYTF	TGCAGTGCTAGAGACCGTGCTGGCTACACCTTC
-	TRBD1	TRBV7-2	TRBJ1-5	CASSLLDRGDQPQHF	TGTGCCAGCAGCTTGTTGGACAGGGGCGATCAGCCCCAGCATTTT
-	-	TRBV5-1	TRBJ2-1	CASSLAGSAYNEQFF	TGCGCCAGCAGCTTGGCCGGGTCCGCATACAATGAGCAGTTCTTC
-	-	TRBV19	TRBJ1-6	CASRRLDSNSPLHF	TGTGCCAGTAGGCGTTTGGACTCTAATTCACCCCTCCACTTT
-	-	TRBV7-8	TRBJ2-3	CASSLWVGSSGDTQYF	TGTGCCAGCAGCTTATGGGTCGGCTCATCGGGGGATACGCAGTATTTT
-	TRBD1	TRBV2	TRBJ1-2	CASSPVGQGPYGYTF	TGTGCCAGCAGCCCCGTAGGACAGGGTCCCTATGGCTACACCTTC
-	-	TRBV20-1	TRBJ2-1	CSALSNEQFF	TGCAGTGCCCTAAGCAATGAGCAGTTCTTC
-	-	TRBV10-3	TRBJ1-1	CAISDRGENTEAFF	TGTGCCATCAGTGACAGGGGAGAGAACACTGAAGCTTTCTTT
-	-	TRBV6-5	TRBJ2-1	CASSTAIRTYNEQFF	TGTGCCAGCAGTACCGCCATTAGAACCTACAATGAGCAGTTCTTC
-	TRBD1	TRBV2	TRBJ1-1	CASSTNRGRNTEAFF	TGTGCCAGCAGCACTAACAGGGGGCGGAACACTGAAGCTTTCTTT
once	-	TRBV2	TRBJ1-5	CASAGASNQPQHF	TGTGCCAGCGCAGGGGCGAGCAATCAGCCCCAGCATTTT
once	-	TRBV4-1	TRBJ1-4	CASSHSPGSNEKLFF	TGCGCCAGCAGCCATTCCCCGGGATCCAATGAAAAACTGTTTTTT
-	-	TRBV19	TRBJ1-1	CASSIDRRYEAFF	TGTGCCAGTAGTATAGATCGGAGGTATGAAGCTTTCTTT
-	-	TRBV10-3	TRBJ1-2	CAISDRGYGYTF	TGTGCCATCAGTGACCGGGGCTATGGCTACACCTTC
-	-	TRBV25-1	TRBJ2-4	CASSDRQEKNIQYF	TGTGCCAGCAGTGATCGGCAGGAGAAAAACATTCAGTACTTC
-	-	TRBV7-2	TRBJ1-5	CASSAVGGRSNQPQHF	TGTGCCAGCAGCGCTGTTGGGGGGCGAAGCAATCAGCCCCAGCATTTT
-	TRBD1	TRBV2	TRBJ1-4	CASSDPGQGNEKLFF	TGTGCCAGCAGCGATCCGGGACAGGGGAATGAAAAACTGTTTTTT
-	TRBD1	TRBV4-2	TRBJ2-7	CASSQDQQGALIKQYF	TGTGCCAGCAGCCAAGATCAACAGGGGGCCCTTATTAAGCAGTACTTC
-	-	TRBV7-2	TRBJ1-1	CASSPGSAVMNTEAFF	TGTGCCAGCAGTCCAGGCAGCGCAGTCATGAACACTGAAGCTTTCTTT
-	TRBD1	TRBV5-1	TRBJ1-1	CASSLRTGGKNTEAFF	TGCGCCAGCAGCCTTCGGACAGGGGGCAAGAACACTGAAGCTTTCTTT
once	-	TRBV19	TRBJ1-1	CASSLSRNTEAFF	TGTGCCAGTAGTCTGTCCCGGAACACTGAAGCTTTCTTT
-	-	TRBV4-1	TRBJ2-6	CASSQDPPRATGANVLTF	TGCGCCAGCAGCCAAGACCCCCCTCGTGCAACTGGGGCCAACGTCCTGACTTTC
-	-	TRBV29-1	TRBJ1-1	CSVELGSGVTEAFF	TGCAGCGTTGAGTTGGGCTCCGGGGTCACTGAAGCTTTCTTT
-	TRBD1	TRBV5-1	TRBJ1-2	CASSSGQGRGGYGYTF	TGCGCCAGCAGCTCGGGACAGGGGCGTGGGGGCTATGGCTACACCTTC
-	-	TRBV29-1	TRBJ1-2	CSVSGRVRDYGYTF	TGCAGCGTTAGCGGGAGGGTACGTGACTATGGCTACACCTTC
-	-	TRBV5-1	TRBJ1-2	CASSLAGSYGYTF	TGCGCCAGCAGCTTGGCAGGCTCCTATGGCTACACCTTC
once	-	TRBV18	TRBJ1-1	CASSPGRDWTEAFF	TGTGCCAGCTCACCGGGCAGGGACTGGACTGAAGCTTTCTTT
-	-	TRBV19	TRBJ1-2	CASRPRQNNYGYTF	TGTGCCAGTAGACCAAGACAGAATAACTATGGCTACACCTTC
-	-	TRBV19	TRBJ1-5	CASSMGSHSNQPQHF	TGTGCCAGTAGTATGGGGAGTCATAGCAATCAGCCCCAGCATTTT
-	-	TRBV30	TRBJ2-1	CAWNSKSRAGDPAEQFF	TGTGCCTGGAACTCCAAAAGTCGCGCAGGGGATCCGGCTGAGCAGTTCTTC
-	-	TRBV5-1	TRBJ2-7	CASSIDSYEQYF	TGCGCCAGCAGCATAGACTCCTACGAGCAGTACTTC
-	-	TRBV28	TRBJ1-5	CASSFKQTYSNQPQHF	TGTGCCAGCAGTTTTAAGCAGACCTATAGCAATCAGCCCCAGCATTTT